The entry below describes one T cell receptor beta chain. What antigen it recognizes has not been identified. It has no much larger one-base neighbor in the sample; base qualities were not kept. Using the deep immunoSEQ assay, TCR CDR3 regions were amplified from genomic DNA by multiplex PCR. Extracted genomic DNA from each cell subset was distributed evenly across all wells of several immunoSEQ 96-well plates, and each plate was treated as a replicate. Each replicate PCR for sorted subsets received around 200 ng genomic DNA, equal to roughly 30,000 T cell genomes. Purified libraries were quantified with a Qubit 3.0 fluorometer, sized on a Bioanalyzer 2100, and re-quantified with the KAPA Library Quantification kit. Every immunoSEQ 96-well plate was sequenced on a dedicated single-read 150-cycle Illumina NextSeq 550 flow cell. In the source study's methods: Because the immunoSEQ output held only junctional sequences and lacked quality scores, the filtering could not match the filtering applied to full-length reads. To assign V/J genes and CDR3, sequences were annotated using PyIR, a Python wrapper for IgBLAST v1.9, with IMGT germline references. Any read was removed if the V/J assignment was weak (E-value above 1e-6), the CDR3 was missing, or the read contained stop codons, out-of-frame junctions, or ambiguous translated residues. V3J clonotypes were defined as sequences sharing the same inferred V gene, J gene, and CDR3 amino acid sequence. The percentage overlap between two repertoires was calculated by dividing the number of shared unique clonotypes by the size of the smaller repertoire. Richness of each repertoire was evaluated using RTK rarefaction, the Chao1 estimator, and Recon v2.1 estimates of unobserved clonotypes. OLGA was used to compute generation probabilities for all TCRbeta clonotypes that the gDNA method yielded from a few donors. The table comes from immuneACCESS by way of TCRdb, which keeps in-frame sequences with V and J called. Part of the clones is missing from these tables; in studies checked, under half for an unresolved V gene and the rest for unknown reasons. That table furnishes V, J and clone size, whereas the DNA furnished D and trimming. The sample table holds 2 million to 2.5 million clones, of which about 90% were seen once. Clones ranked in the top ten supply around 0.38% of the sample.

The donors were healthy, HIV-negative adults with no recently reported acute infections or vaccinations. All donors were Caucasian adults living in Nashville, Tennessee, USA. CD4+ T cells were enriched through magnetic negative selection, after which naive cells were positively selected on CD45RA and the remaining negative fraction served as the memory subset. After blood collection by leukapheresis, PBMCs were isolated using Ficoll-Histopaque density gradient centrifugation and then cryopreserved in the vapor phase of liquid nitrogen. Analytical flow cytometry was used to check the purity and quantity of every magnetically sorted T cell population. Genomic DNA was isolated from each sorted fraction and quantified by UV absorbance on a Nanodrop 2000c. This sample is part of a study of shared clonotypes between healthy human individuals (dated by TCRdb to 2020 to 2022). Context from the whole study: The cohort included three men and a couple of women between 18 and 49 years of age. For each donor, CD4 naive and CD4 memory were each run on three plates, CD8 naive on two plates, and CD8 memory on one plate. To estimate repertoire size and how much clonotype sharing occurs between individuals, the study deeply sequenced the blood TCR repertoires of five healthy adults. To increase sequencing depth and limit assay-specific biases, different laboratories used diverse techniques to prepare libraries and sequence TCR repertoires. Leukapheresis yielded between about 0.85 and 10 billion PBMCs per donor. Results the study describes overall, beyond this receptor: Sampling was restricted to blood, and TCR repertoires in tissues likely differ from the TCR repertoires found in blood. Higher generation probabilities were observed for clonotypes shared by all four sorted-subset donors than for non-shared clonotypes. Based on pairwise subsampling, the degree of clonotype sharing among donors was expected to be affected by sequencing depth. Because the study included only a small number of donors, the genetic and exposure-history diversity represented was limited. Larger estimated clonotype richness was generally found for naive subsets than for memory subsets. Across four donors, approximately 5% of naive CD4, roughly 3.3% of naive CD8, 2.3% of memory CD4, and 0.3% to 0.45% of memory CD8 clonotypes were shared. Even with the large sequencing depth, rarefaction of the sorted-subset datasets indicated that sequencing was incomplete.

Material: naive CD4+ T cells from PBMCs. In the paper's terms, the cell subset or site label means: CD45RA+ positively selected. This TCR was sampled from a man between 18 and 35 years old in good health. Some clones in this sample may be carry-over from other donors' samples.

The CDR3 has the sequence CASSQGVPYNEQFF. The DNA sequence is given as TGCGCCAGCAGCCAAGGAGTCCCCTACAATGAGCAGTTCTTC. Recombination linked TRBV4-1 to TRBJ2-1; the D gene is unclear. The cysteine opens and the phenylalanine closes a CDR3 of 14 amino acids. The entry retains the CDR3 DNA only, 42 bases that are in frame from base 1. Trimming at the junction amounts to 1 base on V and 2 bases on J, and the germline ends lie 6 bases apart. CDR1 MGHRA and CDR2 YSYEKL were looked up in the germline V gene.